A single sample is the source of the 11 T cell receptor beta chains below, sequenced in a study of immune heterogeneity within non-small cell lung tumors. Template was bulk tumor genomic DNA, roughly 650 ng per sample. Several biopsies were collected from each primary tumor during surgery. They were spaced as far apart as possible within the tumor mass. The cohort was untreated, with newly diagnosed non-small cell lung cancer undergoing curative surgery. In a multiplex PCR, 32 V and 13 J primers amplified TCR beta CDR3. A single record per CDR3 protein comes from TCRdb applying MiXCR to the multiplex PCR reads. The data hold about 2,000 distinct CDR3 sequences, with roughly 36% observed a single time. The sequencing sample was made of lung tumor tissue. These receptors came from a man in his sixties or seventies with non-small cell lung cancer.

The chain couples TRBV19 to TRBJ1-1; D call uncertain. The germline V gene encodes CDR1 LNHDA and CDR2 SQIVND (reference sequence). This CDR3 comprises 16 residues. The V and J ends lost 2 bases and 1 base respectively, with 14 bases between them. The CDR3 loop is CASSIRLGGKNTEAFF. CDR3 DNA: TGTGCCAGTAGTATAAGGTTGGGCGGGAAGAACACTGAAGCTTTCTTT.

This clonotype was observed a handful of times. V is TRBV6-1 and J is TRBJ1-5; D remains ambiguous. The V end lost 1 base, the J end lost 12 bases, and 7 bases lay between the germline ends. The CDR3 covers 11 residues. Germline CDR1 reads MNHNS; CDR2 reads SASEGT. DNA of the CDR3: TGTGCCAGCAGTGAAGTGAGGGTCCAGCATTTT. This translates into CASSEVRVQHF.

By share of the sample, this clonotype is medium-sized. This chain links TRBV12-3 or TRBV12-4 with TRBJ1-2; possible D gene TRBD1, 5 bases. Trimming shortened V by 7 bases and J by 3 bases, and 12 bases separated the two germline ends. This CDR3 is built from 13 residues. CDR3 protein: CASTLGDYYGYTF. DNA for the CDR3: TGTGCCAGCACCTTAGGGGATTACTATGGCTACACCTTC.

The V gene is TRBV7-2, the J gene TRBJ1-1; D call uncertain. Germline assignment: CDR1 SGHTA and CDR2 FQGNSA. This CDR3 has 15 residues. Trimming removed 0 bases at V and 1 base at J, with 9 bases between. The CDR3 sequence is CASSLASWGNTEAFF. Here the CDR3 DNA reads TGTGCCAGCAGCTTAGCGTCTTGGGGGAACACTGAAGCTTTCTTT.

This clonotype is labeled as large. This rearrangement joins TRBV19 to TRBJ2-2, with unresolved D. The germline CDR1 and CDR2 sequences are LNHDA and SQIVND (reference sequence). The CDR3 runs to 15 residues. V was shortened by 1 base and J by 2 bases, with 8 bases between the two germline ends. As DNA, the CDR3 is TGTGCCAGTAGTATAGGCAGTGGAAACACCGGGGAGCTGTTTTTT. It translates to CASSIGSGNTGELFF.

This clonotype was counted once. J is TRBJ2-1 and V is TRBV7-9; 11 bases agree with TRBD2. The trim removed 10 bases at V and 7 bases at J, leaving 12 bases unmatched. Germline V lookup: CDR1 SEHNR, CDR2 FQNEAQ (reference sequence). This CDR3 comprises 15 residues. The CDR3 DNA sequence: TGTGCCACCGAACTACTAGCGGGAGTGAGTAATGAGCAGTTCTTC. Translated: CATELLAGVSNEQFF.

The chain couples TRBV24-1 to TRBJ2-3; TRBD1 agrees at 10 bases. Trimming cost V 4 bases and J 2 bases; bases outside gene matches: 8. The CDR3 consists of 17 residues. The germline gives CDR1 KGHDR, CDR2 SFDVKD. This CDR3 is CATSDPGTGDFTDTQYF. The CDR3, as DNA: TGTGCCACCAGTGACCCAGGGACAGGGGATTTCACAGATACGCAGTATTTT.

The CDR3 DNA reads as TGTGCCAGCAGAATAGCGGGGGGGCAAAATGAGCAGTTCTTC. It specifies CASRIAGGQNEQFF. This chain connects TRBV27 to TRBJ2-1, with 11 bases identical to TRBD2. The V and J ends lost 6 bases and 7 bases, in that order; junction bases with no gene match: 5. The CDR3 extends over 14 amino acids. Looked up from germline, CDR1 is MNHEY and CDR2 is SMNVEV (reference sequence).

This clonotype was seen a single time. This chain uses TRBV18 with TRBJ2-1; no definite D call. CDR1 and CDR2 from the germline V gene are KGHSH and LQKENI. V lost 3 bases to trimming and J lost 9 bases, with 9 bases between them. There are 12 residues in the CDR3. The CDR3 region is CASSPTLGEQFF. In nucleotides, the CDR3 is TGTGCCAGCTCACCGACTCTTGGTGAGCAGTTCTTC.

The chain links TRBV2 to TRBJ2-7; D possibly matches TRBD1 or TRBD2 (5 bases each). V gave up 6 bases and J gave up 2 bases, with 11 bases separating them. Germline assignment: CDR1 SNHLY and CDR2 FYNNEI. The CDR3 runs 13 residues. CDR3 in amino acids: CASRTGGTYEQYV. The CDR3 coding sequence is TGTGCCAGCAGGACTGGGGGAACCTACGAGCAGTACGTC.

Note on this clonotype: Just one base apart from a much larger clone, this may be a read error. V usage is TRBV24-1 and J usage is TRBJ2-1; tentative D call: TRBD2 (5 bases). The germline V and J ends were trimmed by 9 bases and 6 bases, with 11 bases remaining between them. Looked up from germline, CDR1 is KGHDR and CDR2 is SFDVKD. This CDR3 has 12 amino acids. CDR3 amino acids: CATLGGVNEQFF. For the CDR3, the DNA is TGTGCCACCCTTGGAGGAGTCAATGAGCAGTTCTTC.